These 32 T cell receptor beta chains were sequenced from one sample in a study of beta chain features in type 1 diabetes. Since all of the isolated RNA was reverse transcribed, expressed TCRB transcripts were what got sequenced. Here immunoSEQ multiplex PCR was the method, and the copy in TCRdb shows in-frame clones only, minus some. The data contain 250,000 to 350,000 clones, more than 9.5% of them singletons. Material for sequencing was naive CD4+ T cells from blood. The source of these receptors is a woman aged 25-40 years in good health.

This clone turned up a few times. The chain recombines TRBV15 with TRBJ2-3; the match to TRBD1 covers 8 bases. Germline lookup yields CDR1 LNHNV and CDR2 YYDKDF (reference sequence). Trimming cost V 3 bases and J 5 bases; bases outside gene matches: 10. The CDR3 totals 16 residues. CDR3 nucleotide sequence: TGTGCCACCAGCAGCCAAAACAGGGGGATAAGAGATACGCAGTATTTT. Translation gives CATSSQNRGIRDTQYF.

This clone was found a few times. The chain employs TRBV15 and TRBJ2-1; 7 bases align to TRBD2. The CDR3 is made up of 12 amino acids. Trimming cost V 5 bases and J 10 bases; bases outside gene matches: 5. The germline CDR1 and CDR2 sequences are LNHNV and YYDKDF (reference sequence). This CDR3 is CATSPRTREQFF. The CDR3 DNA reads as TGTGCCACCAGCCCACGGACTAGAGAGCAGTTCTTC. The full variable domain, completed using reference TRBV15 and TRBJ2-1, is DAMVIQNPRYQVTQFGKPVTLSCSQTLNHNVMYWYQQKSSQAPKLLFHYYDKDFNNEADTPDNFQSRRPNTSFCFLDIRSPGLGDTAMYLCATSPRTREQFFGPGTRLTVL.

The gene calls are TRBV28 and TRBJ1-4; D possibly corresponds to TRBD1 (5 bases). Between the trimmed V and J ends, which lost 5 bases and 7 bases, there was a span of 14 bases. This CDR3 comprises 14 residues. Germline CDR1 and CDR2: MDHEN and SYDVKM. The CDR3 loop is CASSPQGRGEKLFF. The CDR3 nucleotides are TGTGCCAGCAGTCCCCAGGGTAGGGGTGAAAAACTGTTTTTT.

The genes are TRBV30 and TRBJ1-2; D not certain. The germline V gene has CDR1 GTSNPN and CDR2 SVGIG (reference sequence). CDR3 length equals 15 residues. V was clipped by 3 bases and J by 4 bases, with 18 bases between them. The CDR3 nucleotides are TGTGCCTGGAGCCCCCCGACGTGGGAGGGCTATGGCTACACCTTC. This codes for CAWSPPTWEGYGYTF.

The chain recombines TRBV4-2 with TRBJ2-1, with 10 bases lining up with TRBD2. Trimming cost V 0 bases and J 8 bases; bases outside gene matches: 16. Germline-derived CDR1 and CDR2 are LGHNA and YNFKEQ. The CDR3 is 19 amino acids. CDR3 nucleotides: TGTGCCAGCAGCCAAGAATTAATAGGCCTAGCGGGAGTGTTAGATGAGCAGTTCTTC. Translating it yields CASSQELIGLAGVLDEQFF.

The chain uses TRBV29-1 and TRBJ1-1; D is uncertain. Germline V lookup: CDR1 SQVTM, CDR2 ANQGSEA. This CDR3 spans 13 amino acids. The ends were cut back, 3 bases at V and 2 bases at J, with 10 bases in the middle. CDR3 protein: CSVEEQLNTEAFF. DNA for the CDR3: TGCAGCGTTGAGGAGCAGTTAAACACTGAAGCTTTCTTT.

The genes are TRBV30 and TRBJ2-5; TRBD1 might be the D (6 bases). This CDR3 contains 15 residues. V lost 3 bases and J lost 5, with 19 bases in between. Germline CDR1 and CDR2: GTSNPN and SVGIG (reference sequence). This chain's CDR3 is CAWSLATGIGETQYF. The CDR3, as DNA: TGTGCCTGGAGCCTCGCTACAGGGATTGGTGAGACCCAGTACTTC.

Turning to this clone: This CDR3 is also generated by other DNA sequences in the sample. This chain's CDR3 is CASSLVAGGYEQYF. The CDR3 DNA follows: TGCGCCAGCAGCTTGGTAGCGGGAGGCTACGAGCAGTACTTC. The J gene is TRBJ2-7, the V gene TRBV5-1; the match to TRBD2 covers 10 bases. The germline V gene has CDR1 SGHRS and CDR2 YFSETQ. The CDR3 spans 14 residues. V shed 0 bases, J shed 3 bases, and the junction held 0 bases outside the gene matches.

This clone was observed a few times. In nucleotides, the CDR3 is TGTGCCAGCAGCCCTAGCGGGCCTTGGGAGCAGTACTTC. Its translation: CASSPSGPWEQYF. The chain joins TRBV28 to TRBJ2-7; 8 bases map to TRBD2. Looked up from germline, CDR1 is MDHEN and CDR2 is SYDVKM. Unmatched junction bases numbered 8, after V lost 6 bases and J lost 7 bases. This CDR3 contains 13 residues. Full variable domain (remainder filled in from reference TRBV28 and TRBJ2-7): DVKVTQSSRYLVKRTGEKVFLECVQDMDHENMFWYRQDPGLGLRLIYFSYDVKMKEKGDIPEGYSVSREKKERFSLILESASTNQTSMYLCASSPSGPWEQYFGPGTRLTVT.

This clone was recorded a few times. This chain's CDR3 is CASKLSFDIDTQYF. DNA for the CDR3: TGTGCCAGTAAGCTTTCTTTCGACATCGATACGCAGTATTTT. The J gene is TRBJ2-3, the V gene TRBV19; no clear D gene. The CDR3 totals 14 residues. V was cut by 7 bases and J by 6 bases, with 17 bases left in between. Looked up from germline, CDR1 is LNHDA and CDR2 is SQIVND (reference sequence).

This clone was counted a few times. This chain joins TRBV25-1 and TRBJ2-7; maybe TRBD2 (5 bases). The ends were cut back, 5 bases at V and 6 bases at J, with 20 bases in the middle. The germline gives CDR1 MGHDK, CDR2 SYGVNS. This CDR3 contains 15 residues. The CDR3 DNA is TGTGCCAGCAGTACGAGGGTAGCCCAACCGGGCGAGCAGTACTTC. Its translation is CASSTRVAQPGEQYF.

V is TRBV27 and J is TRBJ1-5, with 7 bases aligning to TRBD1. The ends lost 6 bases at V and 5 bases at J; junction bases unmatched: 10. CDR1 MNHEY and CDR2 SMNVEV come from the germline V gene (reference sequence). The CDR3 extends over 15 amino acids. The CDR3 region has the DNA TGTGCCAGCAGCCGAGACAGGGCCGGCGATCAGCCCCAGCATTTT. Encoded protein: CASSRDRAGDQPQHF.

This chain connects TRBV5-1 to TRBJ2-7; 12 bases line up with TRBD1. The junction had 3 bases not matched to a gene; V was cut back by 4 bases and J by 1 base. From germline, CDR1 is SGHRS and CDR2 YFSETQ. The CDR3 contains 15 residues. The CDR3 DNA follows: TGCGCCAGCAGCGTGGGACAGGGGGCATCCTACGAGCAGTACTTC. Encoded protein: CASSVGQGASYEQYF. Filled out from reference TRBV5-1 and TRBJ2-7, the complete variable domain reads KAGVTQTPRYLIKTRGQQVTLSCSPISGHRSVSWYQQTPGQGLQFLFEYFSETQRNKGNFPGRFSGRQFSNSRSEMNVSTLELGDSALYLCASSVGQGASYEQYFGPGTRLTVT.

The chain joins TRBV30 to TRBJ2-3; 8 nucleotides line up with TRBD2. Germline assignment: CDR1 GTSNPN and CDR2 SVGIG (reference sequence). This CDR3 spans 14 amino acids. Unmatched junction bases numbered 4, after V lost 3 bases and J lost 2 bases. CDR3 region: CAWRGLANTDTQYF. CDR3 DNA sequence: TGTGCCTGGAGAGGACTAGCTAACACAGATACGCAGTATTTT.

This clone came up a few times. The V call is TRBV10-3, the J call TRBJ2-3; D perhaps matches TRBD2 (5 bases). The germline gives CDR1 ENHRY, CDR2 SYGVKD. CDR3 length: 14 amino acids. The V gene lost 3 bases and the J gene lost 3 bases, with 10 bases spanning the gap. This chain's CDR3 is CAISDRLITDTQYF. The CDR3, as DNA: TGTGCCATCAGTGATAGACTAATTACAGATACGCAGTATTTT.

This chain connects TRBV4-3 to TRBJ2-3; TRBD2 matches 12 bases. This CDR3 has 16 residues. Per germline, CDR1 LGHNA and CDR2 YSLEER. Losses at the gene ends were 4 bases for V and 3 bases for J; bases not matched to a gene: 5. This CDR3 is CASSPTSGSQTDTQYF. In DNA, the CDR3 is TGCGCCAGCAGCCCGACTAGCGGGAGTCAGACAGATACGCAGTATTTT.

This clone was counted a few times. This rearrangement joins TRBV9 to TRBJ2-1; 8 bases line up with TRBD2. The CDR3 contains 18 residues. The V gene's germline CDR1 is SGDLS and CDR2 YYNGEE. Trimming took 4 bases from V and 7 from J; bases not matched to a gene: 19. CDR3 amino acids: CASSSNLPGLGVGNEQFF. The CDR3 DNA reads as TGTGCCAGCAGCTCCAACCTACCGGGACTAGGGGTAGGGAATGAGCAGTTCTTC.

This clone appeared a few times. The rearrangement links TRBV7-2 to TRBJ2-7; a possible D gene is TRBD2 (5 bases). V was shortened by 1 base and J by 2 bases, with 9 bases between the two germline ends. This CDR3 has 14 amino acids. The V gene's germline CDR1 is SGHTA and CDR2 FQGNSA. This chain's CDR3 is CASSLVDGTYEQYF. For the CDR3, the DNA is TGTGCCAGCAGCTTAGTCGACGGGACCTACGAGCAGTACTTC.

This clone has more than one count but fewer than ten. The rearrangement joins TRBV18 to TRBJ1-1; a possible D gene is TRBD1 (5 bases). Germline V gives CDR1 KGHSH, CDR2 LQKENI. The CDR3 length is 15 residues. Trimming pared 1 base from V and 4 bases from J, leaving 13 bases between. CDR3 sequence: CASSPRVREGTEAFF. DNA for the CDR3: TGTGCCAGCTCACCACGGGTCAGGGAGGGCACTGAAGCTTTCTTT.

The chain uses TRBV29-1 and TRBJ2-3; TRBD2 aligns across 11 bases. J lost 0 bases, V lost 8 bases, and 4 bases had no gene match. The CDR3 runs to 14 residues. CDR1 SQVTM and CDR2 ANQGSEA come from the germline V gene. The CDR3 DNA reads TGCAGCTATCGACTAGCGGGGAGCACAGATACGCAGTATTTT. Its translation: CSYRLAGSTDTQYF.

V is TRBV5-1 and J is TRBJ2-1; the D gene is possibly TRBD2 (6 bases). This CDR3 has 13 amino acids. CDR1 and CDR2 from the germline V gene are SGHRS and YFSETQ. The V and J ends lost 0 bases and 10 bases respectively, with 11 bases between them. CDR3 residues: CASSLDRAGEQFF. CDR3 coding DNA: TGCGCCAGCAGCTTGGATCGGGCGGGAGAGCAGTTCTTC.

V and J are TRBV7-9 and TRBJ2-5; TRBD1 might be the D (5 bases). The germline gives CDR1 SEHNR, CDR2 FQNEAQ (reference sequence). Trimming cost V 1 base and J 2 bases, with 11 bases left between them. The CDR3 sequence is 15 residues long. The CDR3 DNA reads TGTGCCAGCAGCTTAGGAGACAGTTTACAAGAGACCCAGTACTTC. It is translated as CASSLGDSLQETQYF. Drawing the rest from reference TRBV7-9 and TRBJ2-5, the complete variable domain is DTGVSQNPRHKITKRGQNVTFRCDPISEHNRLYWYRQTLGQGPEFLTYFQNEAQLEKSRLLSDRFSAERPKGSFSTLEIQRTEQGDSAMYLCASSLGDSLQETQYFGPGTRLLVL.

This clone was detected only a few times. The genes are TRBV28 and TRBJ2-5; the match to TRBD2 covers 7 bases. This CDR3 has 14 amino acids. Germline V lookup: CDR1 MDHEN, CDR2 SYDVKM. The J segment lost 5 bases and the V segment lost 6 bases, leaving 9 bases of the junction unmatched. CDR3 amino acids: CASRESLGGETQYF. The CDR3 coding sequence is TGTGCCAGCAGAGAAAGTCTGGGAGGGGAGACCCAGTACTTC.

The rearrangement joins TRBV5-1 to TRBJ1-2, with D perhaps matching TRBD1 (6 bases). The CDR3 covers 16 residues. The germline V gene encodes CDR1 SGHRS and CDR2 YFSETQ. V lost 0 bases to trimming and J lost 6 bases, with 18 bases between them. Here the CDR3 reads CASSLVSRGPFHGYTF. In nucleotides, the CDR3 is TGCGCCAGCAGCTTGGTTTCCAGGGGCCCATTTCATGGCTACACCTTC. Filled out from reference TRBV5-1 and TRBJ1-2, the complete variable domain reads KAGVTQTPRYLIKTRGQQVTLSCSPISGHRSVSWYQQTPGQGLQFLFEYFSETQRNKGNFPGRFSGRQFSNSRSEMNVSTLELGDSALYLCASSLVSRGPFHGYTFGSGTRLTVV.

The rearrangement joins TRBV6-5 to TRBJ2-7; tentatively, D is TRBD1 (5 bases). The CDR3 covers 11 residues. Germline-derived CDR1 and CDR2 are MNHEY and SVGAGI. V lost 6 bases, J lost 4 bases, and 7 bases lay in between. CDR3 sequence reads: CASRRQYEQYF. CDR3 in DNA: TGTGCCAGCAGGCGACAGTACGAGCAGTACTTC.

There are a few counts of this clone. The V and J genes are TRBV19 and TRBJ2-7; 10 nucleotides line up with TRBD1. V lost 4 bases and J lost 7; bases outside the gene matches: 7. The CDR3 totals 14 residues. Germline V gives CDR1 LNHDA, CDR2 SQIVND (reference sequence). The CDR3 DNA follows: TGTGCCAGTAGTAGGGACAGGGGTACGAAGGAGCAGTACTTC. Translating it yields CASSRDRGTKEQYF.

V usage is TRBV9 and J usage is TRBJ2-1, with TRBD2 matching over 8 bases. The CDR3 is made up of 19 amino acids. The trim removed 3 bases at V and 1 base at J, leaving 15 bases unmatched. The germline gives CDR1 SGDLS, CDR2 YYNGEE. CDR3 amino acids: CASSADPTIAGPSYNEQFF. CDR3 nucleotides: TGTGCCAGCAGCGCGGACCCCACCATAGCGGGACCATCCTACAATGAGCAGTTCTTC.

This chain links TRBV18 with TRBJ1-4; no clear D gene. The CDR3 consists of 14 residues. V lost 6 bases to trimming and J lost 10 bases, with 18 bases between them. Per germline, CDR1 KGHSH and CDR2 LQKENI. The CDR3 is CASSRRVDEGKLFF. In DNA form, the CDR3 reads TGTGCCAGCTCGAGACGAGTCGACGAGGGAAAACTGTTTTTT.

V and J are TRBV5-1 and TRBJ2-3; 15 bases are shared with TRBD2. V was pared by 6 bases and J by 8 bases, with 10 bases of the junction left unmatched. Germline V lookup: CDR1 SGHRS, CDR2 YFSETQ. The CDR3 has 16 residues. The CDR3 DNA follows: TGCGCCAGCACCGGACTAGCGGGAGGGCCTGTTTCTACGCAGTATTTT. Translating gives CASTGLAGGPVSTQYF.

The rearrangement links TRBV18 to TRBJ1-2; D gene ambiguous. The CDR3 contains 13 residues. V was shortened by 8 bases and J by 6 bases, with 16 bases between the two germline ends. Germline CDR1 and CDR2: KGHSH and LQKENI. The CDR3 loop is CASTYGLSDGYTF. The CDR3 nucleotides read TGTGCCAGCACCTATGGCCTAAGCGATGGCTACACCTTC. Drawing the rest from reference TRBV18 and TRBJ1-2, the complete variable domain is NAGVMQNPRHLVRRRGQEARLRCSPMKGHSHVYWYRQLPEEGLKFMVYLQKENIIDESGMPKERFSAEFPKEGPSILRIQQVVRGDSAAYFCASTYGLSDGYTFGSGTRLTVV.

This sequence joins TRBV7-3 and TRBJ2-1; TRBD1 matches 7 bases. Germline V gene lookup returns CDR1 SGHTA and CDR2 FQGTGA. This CDR3 contains 14 residues. The ends lost 7 bases at V and 4 bases at J; junction bases unmatched: 7. CDR3 residues: CASKLDREYNEQFF. For the CDR3, the DNA is TGTGCCAGCAAGTTAGACAGGGAGTACAATGAGCAGTTCTTC.

This chain uses TRBV7-9 with TRBJ1-5; 7 bases line up with TRBD1. The CDR3 is made up of 15 amino acids. With V trimmed by 3 bases and J by 9 bases, 11 bases remained unmatched. Germline loops: CDR1 SEHNR, CDR2 FQNEAQ (reference sequence). The CDR3 region has the DNA TGTGCCAGCAGCTTGTCGGACAGGTCGGTGGGGCCCCAGCATTTT. This encodes CASSLSDRSVGPQHF.